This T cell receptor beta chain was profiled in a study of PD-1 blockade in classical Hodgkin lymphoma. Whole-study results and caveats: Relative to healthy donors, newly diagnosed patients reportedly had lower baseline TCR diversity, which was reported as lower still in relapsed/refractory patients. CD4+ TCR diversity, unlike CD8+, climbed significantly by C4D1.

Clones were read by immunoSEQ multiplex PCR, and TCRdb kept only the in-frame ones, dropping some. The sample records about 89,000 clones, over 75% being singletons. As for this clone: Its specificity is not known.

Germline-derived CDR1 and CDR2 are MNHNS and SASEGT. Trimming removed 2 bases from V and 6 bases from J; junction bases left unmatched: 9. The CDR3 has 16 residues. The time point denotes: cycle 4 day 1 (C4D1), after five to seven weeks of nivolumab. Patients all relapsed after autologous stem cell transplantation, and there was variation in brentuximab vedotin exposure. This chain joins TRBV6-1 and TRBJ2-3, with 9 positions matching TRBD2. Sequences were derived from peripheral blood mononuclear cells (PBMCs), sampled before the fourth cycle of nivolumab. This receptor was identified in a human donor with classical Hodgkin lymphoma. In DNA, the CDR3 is TGTGCCAGCAGTGAAAATTTGGCGGGGGGGCGGGATACGCAGTATTTT. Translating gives CASSENLAGGRDTQYF.